This T cell receptor (beta chain) was obtained from a study of T cell repertoires in cytomegalovirus infection. TCRdb re-called the reads through MiXCR, storing one row per CDR3 protein. In the table there are around 140,000 distinct CDR3 sequences, more than 30% of which are singletons. The CDR3 is 14 residues long. The V and J ends lost 3 bases and 0 bases respectively, with 9 bases between them. Germline CDR1 is SNHLY and CDR2 is FYNNEI. Concerning this clonotype itself: Its cognate antigen is unknown.

The chain combines TRBV2 with TRBJ2-7; D unresolved. This receptor was taken from a human donor in good health (CMV status not recorded). Some clones in this sample may be carry-over from other donors' samples. Sample: CD8+ T cells from cultured PBMCs, taken from culture after CMV antigen stimulation. In DNA, the CDR3 is TGTGCCAGCAGTGAGGGCAGGAGCTCCTACGAGCAGTACTTC. This codes for CASSEGRSSYEQYF.